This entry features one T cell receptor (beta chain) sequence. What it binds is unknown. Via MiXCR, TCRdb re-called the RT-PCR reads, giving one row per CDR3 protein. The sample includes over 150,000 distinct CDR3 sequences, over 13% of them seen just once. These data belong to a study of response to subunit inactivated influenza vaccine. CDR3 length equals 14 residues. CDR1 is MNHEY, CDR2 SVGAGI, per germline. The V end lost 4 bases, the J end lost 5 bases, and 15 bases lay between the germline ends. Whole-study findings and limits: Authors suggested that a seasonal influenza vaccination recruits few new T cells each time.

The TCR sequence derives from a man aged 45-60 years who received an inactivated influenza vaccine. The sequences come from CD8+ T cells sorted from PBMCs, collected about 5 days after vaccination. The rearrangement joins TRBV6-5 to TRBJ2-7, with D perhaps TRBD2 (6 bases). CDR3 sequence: CASSFLGGRHEQYF. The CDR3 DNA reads TGTGCCAGCAGTTTCCTGGGGGGTCGACACGAGCAGTACTTC.